The next 21 T cell receptor beta chains were all read from a single sample in a study of control samples from healthy donors and cancer patients. The protocol was immunoSEQ multiplex PCR, while the TCRdb copy is restricted to in-frame clones and leaves out a portion. The sample carries about 170,000 clones, roughly 90% recorded once. Material: blood. These receptors all stem from a man aged 30 to 45 in good health.

V usage is TRBV9 and J usage is TRBJ2-1, with D unclear. The CDR3 is made up of 14 amino acids. V was shortened by 1 base and J by 5 bases, with 10 bases between the two germline ends. Germline CDR1 reads SGDLS; CDR2 reads YYNGEE. This CDR3 reads CASSVSAGDNEQFF. CDR3 nucleotide sequence: TGTGCCAGCAGCGTATCAGCTGGTGACAATGAGCAGTTCTTC. Combining the CDR3 with reference TRBV9 and TRBJ2-1 gives the whole variable domain DSGVTQTPKHLITATGQRVTLRCSPRSGDLSVYWYQQSLDQGLQFLIQYYNGEERAKGNILERFSAQQFPDLHSELNLSSLELGDSALYFCASSVSAGDNEQFFGPGTRLTVL.

This rearrangement joins TRBV10-3 to TRBJ2-1; 7 bases line up with TRBD2. The J segment lost 0 bases and the V segment lost 6 bases, leaving 5 bases of the junction unmatched. The CDR3 consists of 15 residues. The germline V gene has CDR1 ENHRY and CDR2 SYGVKD. The CDR3, as DNA: TGTGCCATCAGGAGAGCGGGGAGCTCCTACAATGAGCAGTTCTTC. As protein: CAIRRAGSSYNEQFF.

J is TRBJ1-2 and V is TRBV13, with unresolved D. The V gene's germline CDR1 is PRHDT and CDR2 FYEKMQ (reference sequence). The length of the CDR3 is 17 residues. V lost 3 bases to trimming and J lost 0 bases, with 17 bases between them. The DNA for the CDR3 is TGTGCCAGCAGCTTGGGCAGCTCCAAATTAGCTAACTATGGCTACACCTTC. Protein sequence: CASSLGSSKLANYGYTF.

This clone was observed a few times. The chain joins TRBV4-2 to TRBJ2-2; 10 bases are a match to TRBD2. CDR3 length: 15 residues. CDR1 LGHNA and CDR2 YNFKEQ come from the germline V gene. After removal of 4 bases from V and 3 bases from J, the junction contained 2 bases not matched to a gene. The CDR3 reads CASSRTSGDTGELFF. Here the CDR3 DNA reads TGTGCCAGCAGCCGGACTAGCGGAGACACCGGGGAGCTGTTTTTT.

This clone came up a few times. The chain uses TRBV19 and TRBJ2-3; the D gene is possibly TRBD2 (6 bases). CDR1 and CDR2 (germline): LNHDA, SQIVND (reference sequence). Trimming cost V 6 bases and J 1 base, with 14 bases left between them. The CDR3 consists of 15 residues. The CDR3 sequence: CASRKTGGGTDTQYF. The DNA for the CDR3 is TGTGCCAGTAGGAAAACAGGAGGGGGCACAGATACGCAGTATTTT. Variable domain in full (rest from reference TRBV19 and TRBJ2-3): DGGITQSPKYLFRKEGQNVTLSCEQNLNHDAMYWYRQDPGQGLRLIYYSQIVNDFQKGDIAEGYSVSREKKESFPLTVTSAQKNPTAFYLCASRKTGGGTDTQYFGPGTRLTVL.

Details on this clone: Other DNA sequences in this sample translate to the same CDR3. DNA for the CDR3: TGTGCCAGCTCACCATCTTCGGTGGGGAACACTGAAGCTTTCTTT. This sequence encodes CASSPSSVGNTEAFF. V and J are TRBV18 and TRBJ1-1; no definite D call. Germline-derived CDR1 and CDR2 are KGHSH and LQKENI. There are 15 residues in the CDR3. The ends were cut back, 2 bases at V and 1 base at J, with 11 bases in the middle.

The V and J genes are TRBV2 and TRBJ2-1; D is perhaps TRBD1 (6 bases). The CDR3 spans 13 residues. Trimming took off 8 bases at V and 5 bases at J, with 13 bases between the two ends. Looked up from germline, CDR1 is SNHLY and CDR2 is FYNNEI. CDR3: CASRRDIHNEQFF. The CDR3 nucleotides read TGTGCCAGCCGACGGGACATACACAATGAGCAGTTCTTC. The full variable domain, with the rest looked up from reference TRBV2 and TRBJ2-1, is EPEVTQTPSHQVTQMGQEVILRCVPISNHLYFYWYRQILGQKVEFLVSFYNNEISEKSEIFDDQFSVERPDGSNFTLKIRSTKLEDSAMYFCASRRDIHNEQFFGPGTRLTVL.

The CDR3 region is CASSSTGNSYEQYF. The CDR3, as DNA: TGTGCCAGCAGCTCGACAGGGAACTCCTACGAGCAGTACTTC. The rearrangement uses TRBV7-9 and TRBJ2-7; 7 bases are a match to TRBD1. This CDR3 is 14 amino acids long. J lost 0 bases, V lost 4 bases, and 3 bases had no gene match. Germline V gene sequence: CDR1 SEHNR, CDR2 FQNEAQ (reference sequence).

This chain connects TRBV5-8 to TRBJ2-1; 14 nucleotides line up with TRBD2. The CDR3 totals 14 residues. Germline CDR1 SGHTS, CDR2 YDEGEE. Trimming removed 4 bases from V and 9 bases from J; junction bases left unmatched: 3. CDR3 nucleotide sequence: TGTGCCAGCAGCCCCGGGACTAGCGGGGGTGAGCAGTTCTTC. It is translated as CASSPGTSGGEQFF. The full variable domain, its missing parts supplied by reference TRBV5-8 and TRBJ2-1, is EAGVTQSPTHLIKTRGQQATLRCSPISGHTSVYWYQQALGLGLQFLLWYDEGEERNRGNFPPRFSGRQFPNYSSELNVNALELEDSALYLCASSPGTSGGEQFFGPGTRLTVL.

In DNA form, the CDR3 reads TGTGCCAGTAGCCCCACTAGCGGGGGCCGATCAGATACGCAGTATTTT. This codes for CASSPTSGGRSDTQYF. V usage is TRBV19 and J usage is TRBJ2-3, with TRBD2 matching over 11 bases. Germline V CDR1 and CDR2: LNHDA, SQIVND (reference sequence). V lost 6 bases, J lost 4 bases, and 9 bases stayed unmatched. The CDR3 is made up of 16 amino acids. The full variable domain, its missing parts supplied by reference TRBV19 and TRBJ2-3, is DGGITQSPKYLFRKEGQNVTLSCEQNLNHDAMYWYRQDPGQGLRLIYYSQIVNDFQKGDIAEGYSVSREKKESFPLTVTSAQKNPTAFYLCASSPTSGGRSDTQYFGPGTRLTVL.

The chain couples TRBV12-3 or TRBV12-4 to TRBJ2-1; D gene ambiguous. The V and J ends lost 6 bases and 10 bases respectively, with 16 bases between them. There are 13 residues in the CDR3. The DNA for the CDR3 is TGTGCCAGCAGGTTCGAACCGTTGGGGGAGCAGTTCTTC. It specifies CASRFEPLGEQFF.

The gene calls are TRBV11-1 and TRBJ2-5; 10 bases agree with TRBD1. This CDR3 has 16 amino acids. Germline CDR1 reads SGHAT; CDR2 reads FQDESV (reference sequence). V lost 3 bases, J lost 5 bases, and 9 bases stayed unmatched. CDR3 loop: CASSLNPTGGRETQYF. The DNA for the CDR3 is TGTGCCAGCAGCTTGAACCCGACAGGGGGCAGGGAGACCCAGTACTTC. The full variable domain, completed using reference TRBV11-1 and TRBJ2-5, is EAEVAQSPRYKITEKSQAVAFWCDPISGHATLYWYRQILGQGPELLVQFQDESVVDDSQLPKDRFSAERLKGVDSTLKIQPAELGDSAMYLCASSLNPTGGRETQYFGPGTRLLVL.

The J gene is TRBJ2-3, the V gene TRBV5-4; 7 nucleotides match TRBD2. J lost 5 bases, V lost 4 bases, and 7 bases had no gene match. Looked up from germline, CDR1 is SGHNT and CDR2 is YYREEE (reference sequence). This CDR3 is 14 amino acids long. This CDR3 is CASSGRVAGDTQYF. The CDR3 DNA reads as TGTGCCAGCAGCGGGAGGGTAGCGGGAGATACGCAGTATTTT.

This chain uses TRBV3-1 (or the pseudogene TRBV3-2) with TRBJ2-2; D possibly corresponds to TRBD1 (6 bases). Looked up from germline, CDR1 is LGHDT and CDR2 is YNNKEL (reference sequence). The CDR3 runs 16 residues. Trimming took 3 bases from V and 2 from J, leaving 13 bases between them. Here the CDR3 reads CASSHLRGHNTGELFF. In DNA form, the CDR3 reads TGTGCCAGCAGCCATCTCAGGGGTCATAACACCGGGGAGCTGTTTTTT.

This clone was seen just once. The chain couples TRBV6-2 or TRBV6-3 to TRBJ2-1; D not certain. The V end lost 6 bases, the J end lost 1 base, and 19 bases lay between the germline ends. The CDR3 is 17 amino acids. CDR1 is MNHEY and CDR2 is SVGEGT in the germline V gene. The CDR3 loop is CASRYKIDWDSYNEQFF. DNA of the CDR3: TGTGCCAGCAGGTACAAGATAGACTGGGATTCCTACAATGAGCAGTTCTTC.

The chain joins TRBV5-4 to TRBJ1-4, with TRBD1 matching over 7 bases. Losses at the gene ends were 4 bases for V and 5 bases for J; bases not matched to a gene: 8. This CDR3 spans 15 amino acids. Germline-derived CDR1 and CDR2 are SGHNT and YYREEE (reference sequence). The chain's CDR3 is CASSPRTGQNEKLFF. DNA for the CDR3: TGTGCCAGCAGCCCCAGGACAGGACAGAATGAAAAACTGTTTTTT.

The gene calls are TRBV2 and TRBJ2-1; possible D gene TRBD2, 5 bases. The V and J ends lost 2 bases and 4 bases respectively, with 9 bases between them. This CDR3 has 14 amino acids. Per germline, CDR1 SNHLY and CDR2 FYNNEI. CDR3 amino acids: CASSERAVYNEQFF. The CDR3 DNA reads TGTGCCAGCAGTGAAAGAGCGGTTTACAATGAGCAGTTCTTC.

The chain joins TRBV7-2 to TRBJ2-7; D ambiguous. The CDR3 has 11 residues. V was pared by 4 bases and J by 7 bases, with 8 bases between. From germline, CDR1 is SGHTA and CDR2 FQGNSA. DNA for the CDR3: TGTGCCAGCAGCTCCGGGTGGGAGCAGTACTTC. Translation: CASSSGWEQYF.

This clone has a single count. The rearrangement links TRBV5-6 to TRBJ2-2; either TRBD1 or TRBD2 may fit D (6 bases each). This CDR3 region has 14 residues. Germline V gene sequence: CDR1 SGHDT, CDR2 YYEEEE. Deletions cut 7 bases from V and 5 bases from J, with 15 bases between. In DNA form, the CDR3 reads TGTGCCAGCGATTGGGGGGCAGATACCGGGGAGCTGTTTTTT. Amino acids: CASDWGADTGELFF.

V usage is TRBV13 and J usage is TRBJ2-3; TRBD1 matches at 10 bases. The CDR3 is 15 amino acids. The ends lost 4 bases at V and 6 bases at J; junction bases unmatched: 7. Germline V CDR1 and CDR2: PRHDT, FYEKMQ (reference sequence). CDR3 region: CASSSRDRGTDTQYF. CDR3 nucleotides: TGTGCCAGCAGCTCCCGGGACAGGGGTACCGATACGCAGTATTTT.

The chain links TRBV7-2 to TRBJ2-3, with TRBD2 matching 14 bases. The germline gives CDR1 SGHTA, CDR2 FQGNSA. Losses at the gene ends were 0 bases for V and 3 bases for J; bases not matched to a gene: 5. The CDR3 loop spans 18 amino acids. DNA of the CDR3: TGTGCCAGCAGCTTAGCGCTTGGGACTAGCGGGAGAACAGATACGCAGTATTTT. Protein product: CASSLALGTSGRTDTQYF.